This record covers a single T cell receptor (beta chain). Sequencing used immunoSEQ multiplex PCR; TCRdb keeps in-frame clones, though not all of them. Among around 130,000 clones listed, approximately 78% were seen once. The data originate from a study of radiation and T cells in renal cell carcinoma. The CDR3 runs 15 residues. Germline-derived CDR1 and CDR2 are WNHNN and SYGVQD (reference sequence). With 2 bases removed from V and 1 base from J, the gap between germline ends came to 11 bases. The time point is: blood 2 weeks post-SBRT. Treatment of the sample: 15 Gy SBRT to primary tumor, nephrectomy 4 weeks later.

This receptor was identified in a woman in her fifties or sixties with renal cell carcinoma. V is TRBV10-1 and J is TRBJ1-2, with D perhaps TRBD1 (5 bases). The input for sequencing was blood, taken from a patient whose treatment included radiotherapy and nephrectomy. The CDR3 loop reads CASSERDGFNYGYTF. Here the CDR3 DNA reads TGCGCCAGCAGTGAGCGGGACGGATTTAACTATGGCTACACCTTC.